The 13 T cell receptor beta chains given below trace back to one sample, sequenced in a study of blood T cell repertoires in COVID-19. The protocol was immunoSEQ multiplex PCR, while the TCRdb copy is restricted to in-frame clones and leaves out a portion. The sample has about 410,000 clones, about 89% seen once. Sequenced input: peripheral blood. The receptors were sampled from a woman aged 40 to 50 with COVID-19, enrolled during active disease.

This rearrangement joins TRBV5-1 to TRBJ1-2; D ambiguous. This CDR3 comprises 13 residues. The germline V gene encodes CDR1 SGHRS and CDR2 YFSETQ. Trimming took 0 bases from V and 6 from J, leaving 9 bases between them. The CDR3 DNA is TGCGCCAGCAGCTTGGGGACTCCGAATGGCTACACCTTC. Translation: CASSLGTPNGYTF.

CDR3 residues: CASSLELVSYNEQFF. DNA for the CDR3: TGTGCCAGCAGCTTAGAACTCGTCTCCTACAATGAGCAGTTCTTC. This rearrangement joins TRBV11-2 to TRBJ2-1; D gene ambiguous. Germline V gene lookup returns CDR1 SGHAT and CDR2 FQNNGV. CDR3 length: 15 residues. V gave up 0 bases and J gave up 0 bases, with 6 bases separating them.

The chain links TRBV27 to TRBJ2-1; TRBD2 aligns across 7 bases. Per germline, CDR1 MNHEY and CDR2 SMNVEV (reference sequence). V was clipped by 5 bases and J by 15 bases; unmatched bases: 10. This CDR3 has 12 residues. The CDR3: CASSPRTSQLFF. The CDR3 DNA follows: TGTGCCAGCAGTCCACGGACTAGTCAGCTGTTCTTC.

J is TRBJ1-6 and V is TRBV5-1; D unresolved. CDR1 SGHRS and CDR2 YFSETQ come from the germline V gene. V lost 0 bases and J 8 bases, leaving 6 bases between the germline ends. The CDR3 sequence is 13 residues long. This chain's CDR3 is CASSLAQDSPLHF. The CDR3 DNA reads as TGCGCCAGCAGCTTGGCGCAGGATTCACCCCTCCACTTT. Based on the CDR3 plus reference TRBV5-1 and TRBJ1-6, the full variable domain is KAGVTQTPRYLIKTRGQQVTLSCSPISGHRSVSWYQQTPGQGLQFLFEYFSETQRNKGNFPGRFSGRQFSNSRSEMNVSTLELGDSALYLCASSLAQDSPLHFGNGTRLTVT.

The chain carries TRBV27 and TRBJ2-1, with D perhaps matching TRBD1 (6 bases). The germline V gene encodes CDR1 MNHEY and CDR2 SMNVEV (reference sequence). Trimming removed 3 bases from V and 4 bases from J, with 13 bases in between. There are 15 residues in the CDR3. CDR3: CASSFDRPSYNEQFF. Here the CDR3 DNA reads TGTGCCAGCAGTTTTGACAGGCCTTCTTACAATGAGCAGTTCTTC.

CDR3 DNA: TGTGCCAGCAGTTACTCTGCTCGGGTAGGCGACACTGAAGCTTTCTTT. Translation: CASSYSARVGDTEAFF. The chain combines TRBV6-2 or TRBV6-3 with TRBJ1-1; no reliable D call. Germline V CDR1 and CDR2: MNHEY, SVGEGT. Trimming cost V 0 bases and J 3 bases, with 14 bases left between them. The CDR3 totals 16 residues.

This clone was detected only a few times. The chain joins TRBV20-1 to TRBJ1-1, with D tentatively TRBD1 (6 bases). Looked up from germline, CDR1 is DFQATT and CDR2 is SNEGSKA (reference sequence). Trimming took 3 bases from V and 3 from J, leaving 17 bases between them. The CDR3 loop spans 15 amino acids. CDR3 sequence (DNA): TGCAGTGCTAGTCGGGGGGCAGGGTTGGACACTGAAGCTTTCTTT. It is translated as CSASRGAGLDTEAFF.

The V and J genes are TRBV29-1 and TRBJ2-5; tentatively, D is TRBD1 (6 bases). Trimming removed 1 base at V and 3 bases at J, with 18 bases between. The CDR3 loop spans 16 amino acids. CDR1 SQVTM and CDR2 ANQGSEA come from the germline V gene. Here the CDR3 reads CSVEAGWGRPEETQYF. The CDR3 DNA follows: TGCAGCGTTGAAGCAGGTTGGGGGCGCCCCGAAGAGACCCAGTACTTC.

The chain employs TRBV12-5 and TRBJ2-7; a possible D gene is TRBD2 (5 bases). Deletions cut 2 bases from V and 3 bases from J, with 11 bases between. CDR1 and CDR2 (germline): LGHNT, FRNRAP. This CDR3 has 14 residues. CDR3 nucleotide sequence: TGTGCTAGTGGTTTGACTAGATTGGTCTACGAGCAGTACTTC. It yields the protein CASGLTRLVYEQYF.

The V and J genes are TRBV18 and TRBJ1-3; D is perhaps TRBD1 (5 bases). CDR3 size: 13 residues. Germline V gene sequence: CDR1 KGHSH, CDR2 LQKENI. The V gene lost 3 bases and the J gene lost 8 bases, with 11 bases spanning the gap. The CDR3 DNA is TGTGCCAGCTCACCCCCCGGGGGGTACACCATATATTTT. As protein: CASSPPGGYTIYF.

The chain employs TRBV29-1 and TRBJ1-2; 8 bases match TRBD1. Germline CDR1 SQVTM, CDR2 ANQGSEA. With V trimmed by 1 base and J by 6 bases, 7 bases remained unmatched. The CDR3 sequence is 14 residues long. CDR3 DNA: TGCAGCGTTGAAGCCCGGACAGGGCCCGATGGCTACACCTTC. This codes for CSVEARTGPDGYTF.

The V gene is TRBV4-3, the J gene TRBJ2-1, with 7 bases identical to TRBD2. This CDR3 is 18 amino acids long. V trimming: 0 bases; J trimming: 4 bases; junction bases outside the gene matches: 12. Germline CDR1 reads LGHNA; CDR2 reads YSLEER. The CDR3 bases are TGCGCCAGCAGCCAAGAGTCTCCAGCAGCGGGACCATACAATGAGCAGTTCTTC. Translation gives CASSQESPAAGPYNEQFF.

The rearrangement links TRBV7-3 to TRBJ2-2; 7 bases map to TRBD2. Germline V gene lookup returns CDR1 SGHTA and CDR2 FQGTGA. The CDR3 spans 15 residues. Losses at the gene ends were 5 bases for V and 4 bases for J; bases not matched to a gene: 7. The CDR3 nucleotides are TGTGCCAGCAGCACTACGACTAGCTTCACCGGGGAGCTGTTTTTT. The encoded protein is CASSTTTSFTGELFF.